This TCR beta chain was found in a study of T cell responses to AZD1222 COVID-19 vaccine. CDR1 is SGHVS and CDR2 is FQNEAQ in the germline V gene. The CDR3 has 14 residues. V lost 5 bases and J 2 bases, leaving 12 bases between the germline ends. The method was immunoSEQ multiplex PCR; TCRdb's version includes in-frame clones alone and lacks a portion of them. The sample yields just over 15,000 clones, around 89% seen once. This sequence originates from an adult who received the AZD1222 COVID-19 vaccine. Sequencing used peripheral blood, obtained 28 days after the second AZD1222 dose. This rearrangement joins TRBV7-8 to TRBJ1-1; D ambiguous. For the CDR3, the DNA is TGTGCCAGCAGCCTCCGGGGAATAAACACTGAAGCTTTCTTT. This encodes CASSLRGINTEAFF.